These T cell receptor beta chains were read from a single sample in a study of blood T cell repertoires in COVID-19. Assay used: immunoSEQ multiplex PCR; TCRdb lists only in-frame clones, some missing. In the table there are more than 150,000 clones, approximately 88% of which are singletons. The sample comprised PBMCs or T cells enriched from blood (not recorded which). Receptors originate from a woman aged 60 to 75 who had recovered from COVID-19. The conserved cysteine and the conserved F or W are not part of the CDR3 here.

j_call	v_call	cdr3_aa
TRBJ2-5	TRBV5-5	ASSLAGSKETQY
TRBJ2-2	TRBV2	ASSTVGGRGELF
TRBJ2-7	TRBV10-3	AISFTSGGSYEQY
TRBJ2-7	TRBV4-1	ASSQEGSGGGEQY
TRBJ1-1	TRBV11-2	ASSLVGARVNTEAF
TRBJ1-5	TRBV18	ASSPPRDRGLQPQH
TRBJ1-5	TRBV28	ASSNGENSNQPQH
TRBJ2-7	TRBV12-3/TRBV12-4	ASRDTGGAQY
TRBJ2-2	TRBV27	ASSQMTGELF
TRBJ2-4	TRBV3-1/TRBV3-2	ASSQGLAGGTNIQY
TRBJ2-7	TRBV2	ASVRGARYEQY
TRBJ2-5	TRBV5-1	ASRAGTGDLETQY
TRBJ2-7	TRBV9	ASSVEPGQGHEQY
TRBJ2-7	TRBV11-2	ASSPPSRYEQY
TRBJ1-4	TRBV19	ASSTETGTVNEKLF
TRBJ1-1	TRBV5-1	ASSLEAGPTEAF
TRBJ1-1	TRBV6-5	ASTRQGGLNTEAF
TRBJ2-5	TRBV18	ASSPSTSGGQETQY
TRBJ1-4	TRBV28	ASSLDQGFEKLF
TRBJ1-2	TRBV28	ATSLHNDRVGGGYT
TRBJ2-7	TRBV5-5	ASSLDGTGRFEQY
TRBJ1-3	TRBV28	ASSLPDRAFGNTIY
TRBJ1-6	TRBV18	ASSPTGGDSPLH
TRBJ1-1	TRBV5-4	ASSPGGLNTEAF
TRBJ1-1	TRBV18	ASSPDMGPGTEAF
TRBJ2-7	TRBV7-2	ASSRGTSGGAGVRYEQY
TRBJ2-7	TRBV28	ASTTGPYEQY
TRBJ1-1	TRBV7-3	ASSSGPLDTEAF
TRBJ2-7	TRBV10-1	ASSQPGQGANEQY
TRBJ1-2	TRBV18	ASSRTVTEVHYGYT
TRBJ2-7	TRBV6-5	ASSLIGDTAYEQY
TRBJ1-2	TRBV5-1	ASSLGEGYGYT
TRBJ2-7	TRBV19	ASSTPVRGSGGEQY
TRBJ1-1	TRBV10-1	ASRQGLNTEAF
TRBJ2-1	TRBV11-2	ASSLFTDGLAGTEQF
TRBJ2-1	TRBV5-1	ASSSASGHEYNEQF
TRBJ1-3	TRBV5-1	ASSLTGAGNTIY
TRBJ1-1	TRBV9	ASSAMTGGTEAF
TRBJ2-2	TRBV19	ASSVGSVSTGELF
TRBJ2-4	TRBV12-3/TRBV12-4	ASTSRGGIQY
TRBJ2-3	TRBV5-4	ASSLGGRRTTDTQY
TRBJ2-2	TRBV28	ASSLLAPGELF
TRBJ1-5	TRBV18	ASSPAQMNQPQH
TRBJ1-6	TRBV5-1	ASSLGARTGNNSPLH
TRBJ2-1	TRBV5-4	ASSSSGLNNEQF
TRBJ1-2	TRBV5-1	ASSWGQGQGGYT
TRBJ1-4	TRBV4-2	ASSQWTGGEGEKLF
TRBJ1-1	TRBV7-9	ASSFQRQELSEAF
TRBJ1-6	TRBV6-5	ASSHRASYNSPLH
TRBJ2-2	TRBV2	ASSGKVELF
TRBJ2-1	TRBV3-1/TRBV3-2	ASTPGGALTEQF
TRBJ1-5	TRBV2	ASEQGARNQPQH
TRBJ2-7	TRBV5-1	ASSFQPTGSGEQY
TRBJ1-5	TRBV5-1	ASSPTPNLHQPQH
TRBJ1-1	TRBV2	ATLATGTEAF
TRBJ1-5	TRBV7-2	ASSLATVYSNQPQH